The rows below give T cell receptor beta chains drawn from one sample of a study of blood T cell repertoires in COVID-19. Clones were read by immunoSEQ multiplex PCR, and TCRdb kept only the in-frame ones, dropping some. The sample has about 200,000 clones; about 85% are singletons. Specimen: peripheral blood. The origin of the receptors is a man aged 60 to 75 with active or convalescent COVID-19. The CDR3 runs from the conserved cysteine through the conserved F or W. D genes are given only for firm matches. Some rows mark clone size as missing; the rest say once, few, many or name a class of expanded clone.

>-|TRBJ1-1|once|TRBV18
CASSRGQGDISEAFF
TGTGCCAGCTCACGCGGACAAGGGGACATCTCTGAAGCTTTCTTT
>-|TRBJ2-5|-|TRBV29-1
CSVEGGANQETQYF
TGCAGCGTTGAAGGCGGGGCTAACCAAGAGACCCAGTACTTC
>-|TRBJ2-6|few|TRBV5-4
CASSLGAGGTNVLTF
TGTGCCAGCAGCTTAGGGGCAGGGGGGACCAACGTCCTGACTTTC
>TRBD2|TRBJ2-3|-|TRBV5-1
CASGDFGGNTDTQYF
TGCGCCAGCGGGGACTTCGGGGGGAACACAGATACGCAGTATTTT
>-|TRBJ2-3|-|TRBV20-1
CSASQADTQYF
TGCAGTGCTAGTCAGGCAGATACGCAGTATTTT
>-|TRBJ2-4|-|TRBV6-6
CASSYGGKGAKNIQYF
TGTGCCAGCAGTTATGGGGGGAAAGGAGCCAAAAACATTCAGTACTTC
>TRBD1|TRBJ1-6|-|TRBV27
CASSFRQGGSPLHF
TGTGCCAGCAGTTTTCGACAGGGTGGGTCACCCCTCCACTTT
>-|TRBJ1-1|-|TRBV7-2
CASSATDRNTEAFF
TGTGCCAGCAGCGCCACCGACAGGAACACTGAAGCTTTCTTT
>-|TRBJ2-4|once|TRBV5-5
CASRFEESRNIQYF
TGTGCCAGCAGATTTGAGGAGTCCAGAAACATTCAGTACTTC
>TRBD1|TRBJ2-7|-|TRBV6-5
CASSYSGQGHEQYF
TGTGCCAGCAGTTATTCCGGACAGGGCCACGAGCAGTACTTC
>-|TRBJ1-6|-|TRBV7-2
CASSLGGRVGSPLHF
TGTGCCAGCAGCTTAGGCGGCAGAGTCGGATCACCCCTCCACTTT